Sequencing of this T cell receptor (beta chain) was carried out in a study of PD-L1 blockade in urothelial cancer. Overall study: Most patients, about 85% of the roughly 29, were males with bladder-origin cancer.

This clone was recorded only once. Clones were sequenced by immunoSEQ multiplex PCR, and TCRdb holds only the in-frame ones, with some missing. In the table there are tens of thousands of clones, over 75% of which are singletons. Germline values: CDR1 MNHNS, CDR2 SASEGT. The length of the CDR3 is 16 residues. Trimming at V came to 4 bases and at J to 0 bases, leaving 6 bases not matched to a gene. The source is a man in his 60s with urothelial cancer. The starting material was PBMCs, obtained around atezolizumab (anti-PD-L1) treatment. V is TRBV6-1 and J is TRBJ1-5; 7 bases fit TRBD1. This CDR3 is CASSGRQGYSNQPQHF. DNA of the CDR3: TGTGCCAGCAGTGGAAGACAGGGCTATAGCAATCAGCCCCAGCATTTT.